This T cell receptor beta chain emerged from a study of OX40 agonist ivuxolimab in advanced cancers. Study summary: Of mixed ages from about 20 to 90 and averaging about 56 years, the group was around 78% male. Earlier anti-PD-1, anti-PD-L1 or anti-CTLA-4 therapy was permitted; about 44% had received some.

This table comes from immunoSEQ multiplex PCR, and its TCRdb copy is limited to in-frame clones, with some not included. Of 70,000 to 80,000 clones listed, around 80% are singletons. Autoimmune disease history or systemic immunosuppression barred patients. Sampling times: baseline, cycle 4 day 1, cycle 7 day 1. This clone was observed a single time. Germline V gene data show CDR1 as SGDLS and CDR2 as YYNGEE. This CDR3 comprises 13 residues. Trimming cost V 6 bases and J 8 bases; bases outside gene matches: 3. This sequence originates from an adult with an advanced solid tumor such as melanoma, head and neck, liver or kidney cancer. Here the sequenced sample was CD4+ or CD8+ T cells sorted from blood, taken in a trial of the OX40 agonist ivuxolimab. This chain links TRBV9 with TRBJ2-1; 12 bases map to TRBD2. The CDR3 region has the DNA TGTGCCAGCACCCGGACTAGCGGGGATGAGCAGTTCTTC. It codes for CASTRTSGDEQFF.